The clone carrying this T cell receptor (beta chain) was seen only once. This specimen belongs to a study of blood T cell repertoires in COVID-19. Assay used: immunoSEQ multiplex PCR; TCRdb lists only in-frame clones, some missing. The sample lists 80,000 to 95,000 clones, 85% seen once, with 38% in the top ten. This sequence was found in a man older than 75 with acute or convalescent COVID-19. Sequenced material: peripheral blood.

The CDR3 DNA reads as TGTGCCAGCAGTGAAGCGGGGGCCACTAACTATGGCTACACCTTC. This translates into CASSEAGATNYGYTF. The chain employs TRBV2 and TRBJ1-2, with D perhaps matching TRBD1 (6 bases). V was cut by 0 bases and J by 0 bases, with 8 bases left in between. The CDR3 loop spans 15 amino acids. The germline gives CDR1 SNHLY, CDR2 FYNNEI.